This TCR beta chain was captured by sequencing in a study of T cell repertoires in cytomegalovirus infection. Study in general: Carrying CMV and the relevant HLA type showed in public TCR beta signatures. General study points: CMV carriers having the relevant HLA were flagged by cumulative public TCR beta family frequency. What dominated the ex vivo response were HLA-C-restricted CMV-specific TCR beta clonotypes.

This clonotype was observed at least ten times. The antigen is undetermined. One entry per CDR3 protein results from TCRdb running MiXCR on the reads. The table shows 150,000 to 200,000 distinct CDR3 sequences, with roughly 20% occurring only once. Material: PBMCs. The receptor was isolated from a human donor in good health (CMV status not recorded). Some clones in this sample may be carry-over from other donors' samples.

Here the CDR3 DNA reads TGTGCCAGCAGCTTAAGTAGCGGGGGGGTAGGGGATACGCAGTATTTT. Translating gives CASSLSSGGVGDTQYF. V usage is TRBV7-2 and J usage is TRBJ2-3; 11 nucleotides align to TRBD2. This CDR3 contains 16 residues. Germline V gene data show CDR1 as SGHTA and CDR2 as FQGNSA. V lost 2 bases, J lost 6 bases, and 7 bases stayed unmatched.